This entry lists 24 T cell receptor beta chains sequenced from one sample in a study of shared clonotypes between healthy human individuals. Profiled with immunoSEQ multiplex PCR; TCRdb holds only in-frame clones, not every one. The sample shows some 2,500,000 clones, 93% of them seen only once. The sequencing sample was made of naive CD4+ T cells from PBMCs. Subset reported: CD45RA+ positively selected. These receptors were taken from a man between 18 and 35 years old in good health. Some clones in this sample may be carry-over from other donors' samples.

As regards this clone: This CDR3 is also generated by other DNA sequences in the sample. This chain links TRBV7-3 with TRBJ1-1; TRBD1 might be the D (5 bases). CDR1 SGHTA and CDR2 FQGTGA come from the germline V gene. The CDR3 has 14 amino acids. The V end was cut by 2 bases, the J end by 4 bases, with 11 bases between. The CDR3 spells CASSLLGEGTEAFF. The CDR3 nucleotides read TGTGCCAGCAGCTTATTAGGGGAAGGCACTGAAGCTTTCTTT. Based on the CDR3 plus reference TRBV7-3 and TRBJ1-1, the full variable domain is GAGVSQTPSNKVTEKGKYVELRCDPISGHTALYWYRQSLGQGPEFLIYFQGTGAADDSGLPNDRFFAVRPEGSVSTLKIQRTERGDSAVYLCASSLLGEGTEAFFGQGTRLTVV.

CDR3 bases: TGTGCCAGCAGCCGAGAATGGGGGCAGCCCCAGCATTTT. It specifies CASSREWGQPQHF. This chain joins TRBV11-2 and TRBJ1-5, with D possibly matching TRBD1 (5 bases). Trimming shortened V by 5 bases and J by 7 bases, and 12 bases separated the two germline ends. This CDR3 is 13 amino acids long. Germline CDR1 is SGHAT and CDR2 is FQNNGV.

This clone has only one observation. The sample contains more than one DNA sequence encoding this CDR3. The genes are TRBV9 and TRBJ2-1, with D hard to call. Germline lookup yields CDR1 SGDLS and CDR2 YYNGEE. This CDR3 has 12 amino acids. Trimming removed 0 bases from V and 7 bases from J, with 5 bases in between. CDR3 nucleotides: TGTGCCAGCAGCGTAGACAGAAATGAGCAGTTCTTC. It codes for CASSVDRNEQFF.

In nucleotides, the CDR3 is TGTGCCAGCAGCTCCGGACTAGTGGCGGGTGGGGAGCAGTTCTTC. It yields the protein CASSSGLVAGGEQFF. The chain uses TRBV7-3 and TRBJ2-1, with 7 bases lining up with TRBD2. Unmatched junction bases numbered 13, after V lost 4 bases and J lost 10 bases. Germline CDR1 is SGHTA and CDR2 is FQGTGA. The CDR3 sequence is 15 residues long.

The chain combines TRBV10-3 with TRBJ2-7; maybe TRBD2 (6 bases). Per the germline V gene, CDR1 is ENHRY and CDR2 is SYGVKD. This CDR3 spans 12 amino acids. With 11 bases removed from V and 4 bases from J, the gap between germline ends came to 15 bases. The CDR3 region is CASAQLAYEQYF. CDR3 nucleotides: TGTGCCTCGGCCCAACTAGCTTACGAGCAGTACTTC.

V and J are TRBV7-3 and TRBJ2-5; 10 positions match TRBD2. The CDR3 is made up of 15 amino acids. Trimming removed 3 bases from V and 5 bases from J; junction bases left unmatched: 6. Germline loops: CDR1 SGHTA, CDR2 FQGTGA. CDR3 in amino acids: CASSLLAGEWETQYF. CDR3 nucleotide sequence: TGTGCCAGCAGCTTGCTAGCGGGAGAATGGGAGACCCAGTACTTC.

CDR3 bases: TGTGCCACGATGGGGTGGGGACACCAGGAATACGAGCAGTACTTC. Its translation is CATMGWGHQEYEQYF. V is TRBV2 and J is TRBJ2-7; D is perhaps TRBD1 (6 bases). The ends were cut back, 10 bases at V and 4 bases at J, with 23 bases in the middle. The CDR3 covers 15 residues. Germline assignment: CDR1 SNHLY and CDR2 FYNNEI.

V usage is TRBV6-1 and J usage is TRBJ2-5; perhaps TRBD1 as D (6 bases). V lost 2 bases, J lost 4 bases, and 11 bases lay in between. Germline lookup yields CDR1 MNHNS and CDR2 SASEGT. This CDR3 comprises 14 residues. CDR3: CASSEHRDGETQYF. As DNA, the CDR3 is TGTGCCAGCAGTGAACACAGGGACGGAGAGACCCAGTACTTC.

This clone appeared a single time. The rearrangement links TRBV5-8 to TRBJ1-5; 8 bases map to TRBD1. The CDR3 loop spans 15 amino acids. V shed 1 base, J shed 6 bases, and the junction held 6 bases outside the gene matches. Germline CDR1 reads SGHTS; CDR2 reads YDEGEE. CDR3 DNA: TGTGCCAGCAGCTTGATGCAGGGGGCTGGTCAGCCCCAGCATTTT. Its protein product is CASSLMQGAGQPQHF.

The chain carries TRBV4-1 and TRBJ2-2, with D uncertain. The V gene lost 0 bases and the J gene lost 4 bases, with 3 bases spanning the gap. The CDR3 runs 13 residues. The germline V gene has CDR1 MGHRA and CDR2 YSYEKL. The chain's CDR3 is CASSQDATGELFF. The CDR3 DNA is TGCGCCAGCAGCCAAGACGCCACCGGGGAGCTGTTTTTT.

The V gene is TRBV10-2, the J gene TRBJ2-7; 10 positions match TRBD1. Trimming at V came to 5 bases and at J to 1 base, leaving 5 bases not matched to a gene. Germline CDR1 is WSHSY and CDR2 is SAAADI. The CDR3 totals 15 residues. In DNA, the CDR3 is TGCGCCAGCAGTACAGGACAGGGGGGGTCCTACGAGCAGTACTTC. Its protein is CASSTGQGGSYEQYF.

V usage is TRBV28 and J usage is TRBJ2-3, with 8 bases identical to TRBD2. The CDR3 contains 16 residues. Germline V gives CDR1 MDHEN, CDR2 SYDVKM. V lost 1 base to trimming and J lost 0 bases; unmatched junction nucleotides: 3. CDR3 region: CASSLLLADSTDTQYF. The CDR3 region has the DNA TGTGCCAGCAGTTTATTACTAGCGGATAGCACAGATACGCAGTATTTT.

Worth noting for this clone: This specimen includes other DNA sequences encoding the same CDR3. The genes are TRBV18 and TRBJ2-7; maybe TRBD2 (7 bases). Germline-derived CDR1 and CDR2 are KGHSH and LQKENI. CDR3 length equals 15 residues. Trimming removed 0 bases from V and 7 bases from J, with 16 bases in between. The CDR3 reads CASSPPTGGLGEQYF. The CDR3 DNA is TGTGCCAGCTCACCACCTACGGGGGGCCTAGGGGAGCAGTACTTC.

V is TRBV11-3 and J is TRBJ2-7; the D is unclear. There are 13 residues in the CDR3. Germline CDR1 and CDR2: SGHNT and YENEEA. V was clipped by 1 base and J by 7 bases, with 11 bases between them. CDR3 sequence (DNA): TGTGCCAGCAGCTTAGCGCACAGCCAAGAGCAGTACTTC. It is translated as CASSLAHSQEQYF.

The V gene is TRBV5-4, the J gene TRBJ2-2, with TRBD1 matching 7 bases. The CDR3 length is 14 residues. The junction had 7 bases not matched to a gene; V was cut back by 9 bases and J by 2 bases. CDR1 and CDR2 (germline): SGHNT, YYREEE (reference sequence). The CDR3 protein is CANQRDRNTGELFF. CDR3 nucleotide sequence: TGTGCCAACCAGAGGGACAGAAACACCGGGGAGCTGTTTTTT.

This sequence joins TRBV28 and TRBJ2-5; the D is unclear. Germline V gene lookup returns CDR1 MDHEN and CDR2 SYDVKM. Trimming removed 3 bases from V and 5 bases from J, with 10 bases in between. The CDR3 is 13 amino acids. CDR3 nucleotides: TGTGCCAGCAGTTTCAACACATGGGAGACCCAGTACTTC. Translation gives CASSFNTWETQYF. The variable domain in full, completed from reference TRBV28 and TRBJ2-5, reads DVKVTQSSRYLVKRTGEKVFLECVQDMDHENMFWYRQDPGLGLRLIYFSYDVKMKEKGDIPEGYSVSREKKERFSLILESASTNQTSMYLCASSFNTWETQYFGPGTRLLVL.

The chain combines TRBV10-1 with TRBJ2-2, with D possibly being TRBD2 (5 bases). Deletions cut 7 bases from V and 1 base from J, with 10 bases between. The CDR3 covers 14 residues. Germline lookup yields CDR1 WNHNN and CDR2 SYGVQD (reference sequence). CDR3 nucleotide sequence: TGCGCCAGCACAGACGGGGTGAACACCGGGGAGCTGTTTTTT. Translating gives CASTDGVNTGELFF.

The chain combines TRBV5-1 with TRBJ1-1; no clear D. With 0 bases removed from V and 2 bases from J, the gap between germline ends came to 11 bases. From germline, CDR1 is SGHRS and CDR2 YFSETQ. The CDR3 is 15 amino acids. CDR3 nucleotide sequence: TGCGCCAGCAGCTTGGACAGCCCGGCTAACACTGAAGCTTTCTTT. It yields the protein CASSLDSPANTEAFF.

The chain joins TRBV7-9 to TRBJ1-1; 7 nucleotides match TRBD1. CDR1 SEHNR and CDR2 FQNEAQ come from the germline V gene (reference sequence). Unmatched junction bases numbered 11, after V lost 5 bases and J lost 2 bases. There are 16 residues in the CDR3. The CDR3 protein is CASSPTGQTKNTEAFF. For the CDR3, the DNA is TGTGCCAGCAGCCCCACGGGACAGACAAAAAACACTGAAGCTTTCTTT.

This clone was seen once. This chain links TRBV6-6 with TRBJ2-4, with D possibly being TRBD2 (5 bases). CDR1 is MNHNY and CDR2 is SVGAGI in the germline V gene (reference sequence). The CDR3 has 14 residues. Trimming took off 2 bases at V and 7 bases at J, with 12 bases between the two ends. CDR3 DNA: TGTGCCAGCAGTTACAGCGGAGACGAGAACATTCAGTACTTC. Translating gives CASSYSGDENIQYF.

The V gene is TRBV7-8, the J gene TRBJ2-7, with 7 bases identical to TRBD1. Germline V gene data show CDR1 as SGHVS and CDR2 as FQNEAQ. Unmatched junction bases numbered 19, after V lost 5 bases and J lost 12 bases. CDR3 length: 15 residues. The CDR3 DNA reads TGTGCCAGCAGCCCCTGGGACAGCTACCTACGACCGTCGTACTTC. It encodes CASSPWDSYLRPSYF.

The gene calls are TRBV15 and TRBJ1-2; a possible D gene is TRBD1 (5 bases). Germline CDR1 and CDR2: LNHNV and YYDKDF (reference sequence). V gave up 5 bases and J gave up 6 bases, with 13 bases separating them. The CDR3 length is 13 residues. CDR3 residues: CATSRQGLDGYTF. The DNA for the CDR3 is TGTGCCACCAGCCGCCAGGGCCTCGATGGCTACACCTTC.

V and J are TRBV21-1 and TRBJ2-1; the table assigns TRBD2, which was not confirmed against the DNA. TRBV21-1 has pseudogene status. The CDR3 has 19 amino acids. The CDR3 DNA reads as TGTGCCAGCAGCAAAGGGGGTAGGCTAGCTGATCCGACGGACAATGAGCAGTTCTTC. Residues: CASSKGGRLADPTDNEQFF.

This chain's CDR3 is CASSQASGYTGELFF. The CDR3 DNA reads TGCGCCAGCAGCCAAGCTAGCGGGTACACCGGGGAGCTGTTTTTT. The chain couples TRBV4-3 to TRBJ2-2; 8 bases match TRBD2. Germline values: CDR1 LGHNA, CDR2 YSLEER. The CDR3 contains 15 residues. Trimming cost V 1 base and J 3 bases; bases outside gene matches: 1.